The 21 T cell receptor beta chains presented below share a single source sample, sequenced in a study of CD8 T cells in Susac syndrome. A quantity of about 0.5 to 1 ug RNA underwent reverse transcription using random hexamers. Using its own MiXCR run on the immunoSEQ multiplex PCR reads, TCRdb lists one record per CDR3 protein. The data contain 180,000 or so distinct CDR3 sequences, approximately 96% of them singletons. Sequenced: CD4+ T cells from PBMCs. The receptors here all came from a human donor in good health.

The rearrangement joins TRBV4-2 to TRBJ2-5; D may correspond to TRBD1 or TRBD2 (6 bases each). The CDR3 sequence is 12 residues long. The ends were cut back, 5 bases at V and 8 bases at J, with 12 bases in the middle. Germline CDR1 LGHNA, CDR2 YNFKEQ. The CDR3 DNA is TGTGCCAGCAGCGGGGGGCGGGCTACCCAGTACTTC. The encoded protein is CASSGGRATQYF.

The CDR3: CSASGQGNEQYF. The CDR3 coding sequence is TGCAGTGCATCCGGACAGGGGAACGAGCAGTACTTC. The chain recombines TRBV20-1 with TRBJ2-7, with 9 bases fitting TRBD1. J was trimmed by 5 bases and V by 6 bases; bases with no gene match: 5. The CDR3 has 12 residues. Germline V gene lookup returns CDR1 DFQATT and CDR2 SNEGSKA (reference sequence).

The genes are TRBV5-6 and TRBJ1-2, with unresolved D. Germline values: CDR1 SGHDT, CDR2 YYEEEE. V was shortened by 4 bases and J by 4 bases, with 14 bases between the two germline ends. This CDR3 is 14 amino acids long. The CDR3 reads CASSRQKPSYGYTF. Written as DNA, the CDR3 is TGTGCCAGCAGCCGTCAGAAGCCCTCCTATGGCTACACCTTC.

The chain uses TRBV4-1 and TRBJ2-2; 8 bases map to TRBD2. The V gene end was trimmed by 0 bases and the J gene end by 4 bases; junction bases not matched to a gene: 7. Germline assignment: CDR1 MGHRA and CDR2 YSYEKL. This CDR3 region has 17 residues. DNA of the CDR3: TGCGCCAGCAGCCAAGATCCTTCACTAGCGGTCACCGGGGAGCTGTTTTTT. This codes for CASSQDPSLAVTGELFF.

The rearrangement joins TRBV2 to TRBJ1-1, with D possibly TRBD1 on 5 matching bases. This CDR3 region has 15 residues. V was shortened by 0 bases and J by 3 bases, with 11 bases between the two germline ends. Germline V gene lookup returns CDR1 SNHLY and CDR2 FYNNEI. The CDR3 protein is CASSEAGASYTEAFF. As DNA, the CDR3 is TGTGCCAGCAGTGAAGCAGGGGCCTCCTACACTGAAGCTTTCTTT.

This chain links TRBV2 with TRBJ1-6, with TRBD1 identical over 7 bases. With V trimmed by 4 bases and J by 9 bases, 12 bases remained unmatched. CDR1 SNHLY and CDR2 FYNNEI come from the germline V gene. The CDR3 loop spans 16 amino acids. CDR3 in DNA: TGTGCCAGCAGTGGACAGGGAGGCCCTCGGGGTTCACCCCTCCACTTT. This encodes CASSGQGGPRGSPLHF.

The chain is built from TRBV3-1 and TRBJ1-1, with a possible D match to TRBD1 (6 bases). Germline V lookup: CDR1 LGHDT, CDR2 YNNKEL (reference sequence). Trimming removed 4 bases from V and 0 bases from J, with 9 bases in between. This CDR3 spans 14 amino acids. The CDR3 protein is CASSPGHLNTEAFF. CDR3 sequence (DNA): TGTGCCAGCAGCCCGGGACACCTGAACACTGAAGCTTTCTTT.

This chain joins TRBV7-2 and TRBJ2-7, with a weak D call TRBD1 (6 bases). The germline gives CDR1 SGHTA, CDR2 FQGNSA. The V and J ends lost 11 bases and 7 bases respectively, with 21 bases between them. The CDR3 spans 13 residues. Written as DNA, the CDR3 is TGTGCCCCCAACGGGACATCGGCCGGGGAGCAGTACTTC. This sequence encodes CAPNGTSAGEQYF.

The chain joins TRBV7-2 to TRBJ1-5; 7 nucleotides line up with TRBD1. The CDR3 is 14 residues long. From germline, CDR1 is SGHTA and CDR2 FQGNSA. With V trimmed by 5 bases and J by 2 bases, 3 bases remained unmatched. In DNA, the CDR3 is TGTGCCAGCAGCGCCACAGGGGGCAATCAGCCCCAGCATTTT. Amino acids: CASSATGGNQPQHF.

The chain couples TRBV6-6 to TRBJ2-3; 12 bases are a match to TRBD2. V shed 6 bases and J 0 bases; nucleotides not matched to a gene: 4. The CDR3 extends over 16 amino acids. Per germline, CDR1 MNHNY and CDR2 SVGAGI (reference sequence). The CDR3 DNA sequence: TGTGCCAGCAGACCGGGACTAGCGGGTAGCACAGATACGCAGTATTTT. Translating it yields CASRPGLAGSTDTQYF.

The chain is built from TRBV20-1 and TRBJ1-6; 10 bases match TRBD1. CDR3 length: 15 residues. V lost 3 bases and J lost 9; bases outside the gene matches: 8. Germline CDR1 DFQATT, CDR2 SNEGSKA (reference sequence). CDR3 region: CSARPGQGFGSPLHF. In DNA form, the CDR3 reads TGCAGTGCTAGGCCGGGACAGGGGTTTGGTTCACCCCTCCACTTT.

The V gene is TRBV20-1, the J gene TRBJ2-3, with 9 bases fitting TRBD2. Per germline, CDR1 DFQATT and CDR2 SNEGSKA (reference sequence). V lost 2 bases to trimming and J lost 7 bases; unmatched junction nucleotides: 10. The CDR3 runs 15 residues. The CDR3 spells CSARPNSGGRHTQYF. The CDR3 DNA reads TGCAGTGCTAGACCTAATAGCGGGGGCCGGCATACGCAGTATTTT.

This rearrangement joins TRBV6-2 or TRBV6-3 to TRBJ2-5; 11 bases align to TRBD2. V dropped 2 bases and J dropped 4; count of bases not matched to a gene: 6. Germline CDR1 and CDR2: MNHEY and SVGEGT. The CDR3 is 16 residues long. CDR3 protein: CASSYLAGGLGETQYF. CDR3 sequence (DNA): TGTGCCAGCAGTTACCTAGCGGGGGGCCTTGGAGAGACCCAGTACTTC.

This rearrangement joins TRBV9 to TRBJ2-1, with unresolved D. With 3 bases removed from V and 2 bases from J, the gap between germline ends came to 9 bases. Germline V gene lookup returns CDR1 SGDLS and CDR2 YYNGEE. CDR3 length: 14 residues. In DNA, the CDR3 is TGTGCCAGCAGCGCCACTACAGCCTACAATGAGCAGTTCTTC. The encoded protein is CASSATTAYNEQFF.

The chain is built from TRBV12-3 or TRBV12-4 and TRBJ1-1, with a possible D match to TRBD1 (5 bases). Trimming pared 6 bases from V and 3 bases from J, leaving 11 bases between. The CDR3 spans 13 residues. This chain's CDR3 is CASRMTVYTEAFF. The CDR3 coding sequence is TGTGCCAGCAGGATGACAGTTTACACTGAAGCTTTCTTT.

This chain links TRBV15 with TRBJ2-1; 7 bases align to TRBD2. J gave up 4 bases and V 0 bases, and 6 bases lay outside the gene matches. CDR1 is LNHNV, CDR2 YYDKDF, per germline (reference sequence). The CDR3 is 16 amino acids. The CDR3 bases are TGTGCCACCAGCAGAGATGGCCAGCGGGGTTACAATGAGCAGTTCTTC. This encodes CATSRDGQRGYNEQFF.

The V call is TRBV4-3, the J call TRBJ2-5; unclear D gene. The CDR3 consists of 14 residues. The V gene's germline CDR1 is LGHNA and CDR2 YSLEER. Trimming shortened V by 1 base and J by 4 bases, and 10 bases separated the two germline ends. CDR3 DNA sequence: TGCGCCAGCAGCCAAGCCGCAGAGCGAGAGACCCAGTACTTC. Translation gives CASSQAAERETQYF.

The V gene is TRBV20-1, the J gene TRBJ1-6; 8 positions match TRBD1. This CDR3 is 15 amino acids long. The germline V gene encodes CDR1 DFQATT and CDR2 SNEGSKA (reference sequence). J gave up 8 bases and V 2 bases, and 8 bases lay outside the gene matches. CDR3 protein: CSARKTGEFDSPLHF. The CDR3 region has the DNA TGCAGTGCTAGAAAGACAGGGGAGTTTGATTCACCCCTCCACTTT.

A single count supports this clonotype. CDR3 residues: CAWSRGGNTDTQYF. The DNA for the CDR3 is TGTGCCTGGAGTCGAGGGGGGAACACAGATACGCAGTATTTT. The gene calls are TRBV30 and TRBJ2-3; D tentatively fits TRBD1 or TRBD2 (6 bases each). Germline V CDR1 and CDR2: GTSNPN, SVGIG (reference sequence). This CDR3 is built from 14 residues. V shed 2 bases and J shed 2 bases, with 11 bases lying between them.

The gene calls are TRBV29-1 and TRBJ2-1; D might be TRBD2 (5 bases). The CDR3 has 15 amino acids. V was clipped by 5 bases and J by 2 bases, with 16 bases between them. The germline V gene encodes CDR1 SQVTM and CDR2 ANQGSEA. The CDR3 spells CSVTGGQRTYNEQFF. CDR3 sequence (DNA): TGCAGCGTTACCGGCGGGCAACGAACCTACAATGAGCAGTTCTTC.

The chain combines TRBV9 with TRBJ2-2, with D possibly being TRBD1 (5 bases). CDR3 length: 13 amino acids. V was shortened by 3 bases and J by 4 bases, with 7 bases between the two germline ends. Germline V gives CDR1 SGDLS, CDR2 YYNGEE. In nucleotides, the CDR3 is TGTGCCAGCAGCGGGGGCGGCACCGGGGAGCTGTTTTTT. Its protein product is CASSGGGTGELFF.